This T cell receptor (beta chain) was observed in a study of PD-1 blockade in mismatch repair-deficient tumors. At the level of the study: Patients had fewer than 15 mismatch repair-deficient cancer types and were previously treated and progressing. General study results and limits: Rapid post-treatment expansion, then contraction, generally preceding radiologic response, marked tumor-resident clones.

Measured with immunoSEQ multiplex PCR; TCRdb has only the in-frame clones, and not every one. The sample holds tens of thousands of clones, approximately 84% seen once. Trimming removed 6 bases from V and 5 bases from J; junction bases left unmatched: 8. The CDR3 has 15 amino acids. The V gene's germline CDR1 is SSHAT and CDR2 FNYEAQ (reference sequence). All patients were mismatch repair deficient, assessed by either PCR or immunohistochemistry. TCR sequencing covered a few patients who responded to pembrolizumab. As concerns this clone: Its antigen remains unidentified.

This receptor was taken from an adult with mismatch repair-deficient cancer. The chain carries TRBV7-7 and TRBJ1-4, with 8 bases lining up with TRBD1. The source material was PBMCs, sampled before pembrolizumab treatment. The CDR3 DNA is TGTGCCAGCAGTCGAGACAGGGGATTAAATGAAAAACTGTTTTTT. Encoded protein: CASSRDRGLNEKLFF.